The rows below give T cell receptor beta chains drawn from one sample of a study of T cells after yellow fever vaccination. TCRdb reanalysed the 5' RACE reads using MiXCR and keeps one entry per CDR3 protein. Here the sample spans hundreds of thousands of distinct CDR3 sequences, roughly a sixth being singletons. The sequenced sample was PBMCs, obtained before the yellow fever booster vaccination. Receptors originate from a man between 18 and 29 years old who received the YFV17D yellow fever vaccine. Each CDR3 is given with its conserved first and last residue. Fields, in order: D gene, J gene, clone size, V gene, CDR3 protein, CDR3 DNA. The D gene is left open where the match is weak. Not every row has a clone size; where given, it reads once, few, many or a size class.

D gene: -; J gene: TRBJ2-3; clone size: -; V gene: TRBV13; CDR3 protein: CASSSPLSGSTDTQYF; CDR3 DNA: TGTGCCAGCAGCTCCCCTCTTTCGGGGAGCACAGATACGCAGTATTTT
D gene: -; J gene: TRBJ2-7; clone size: many; V gene: TRBV29-1; CDR3 protein: CSVEGSPYEQYF; CDR3 DNA: TGCAGCGTTGAAGGCTCCCCCTACGAGCAGTACTTC
D gene: -; J gene: TRBJ1-1; clone size: -; V gene: TRBV6-2/TRBV6-3; CDR3 protein: CASSYQQGDRNTEAFF; CDR3 DNA: TGTGCCAGCAGTTACCAACAAGGCGACCGGAACACTGAAGCTTTCTTT
D gene: -; J gene: TRBJ2-6; clone size: once; V gene: TRBV24-1; CDR3 protein: CATSDGSQGQDVLTF; CDR3 DNA: TGTGCCACCAGTGATGGGAGTCAAGGGCAGGACGTCCTGACTTTC
D gene: -; J gene: TRBJ1-4; clone size: -; V gene: TRBV20-1; CDR3 protein: CSAREEGLSEKLFF; CDR3 DNA: TGCAGTGCTAGGGAGGAGGGACTTAGCGAAAAACTGTTTTTT
D gene: -; J gene: TRBJ2-1; clone size: many; V gene: TRBV7-9; CDR3 protein: CASSFGNEQFF; CDR3 DNA: TGTGCCAGCAGCTTTGGGAATGAGCAGTTCTTC
D gene: -; J gene: TRBJ2-3; clone size: many; V gene: TRBV6-1; CDR3 protein: CASTKEVADPTDTQYF; CDR3 DNA: TGTGCCAGCACCAAAGAGGTGGCAGACCCCACAGATACGCAGTATTTT
D gene: -; J gene: TRBJ1-1; clone size: -; V gene: TRBV6-2/TRBV6-3; CDR3 protein: CASRRRPTEAFF; CDR3 DNA: TGTGCCAGCCGCAGGCGGCCCACTGAAGCTTTCTTT
D gene: -; J gene: TRBJ2-4; clone size: few; V gene: TRBV27; CDR3 protein: CASSSLGRF; CDR3 DNA: TGTGCCAGCAGTTCCCTCGGACGCTTC
D gene: TRBD1; J gene: TRBJ1-5; clone size: few; V gene: TRBV24-1; CDR3 protein: CATSESGTGVQPQHF; CDR3 DNA: TGTGCCACCAGTGAGTCCGGGACAGGGGTCCAGCCCCAGCATTTT
D gene: TRBD1; J gene: TRBJ2-3; clone size: few; V gene: TRBV10-3; CDR3 protein: CAISEFDGTGGIADTQYF; CDR3 DNA: TGTGCCATCAGTGAGTTCGATGGGACAGGGGGCATTGCAGATACGCAGTATTTT
D gene: -; J gene: TRBJ2-1; clone size: once; V gene: TRBV21-1; CDR3 protein: CASSIQGPNNEQFF; CDR3 DNA: TGTGCCAGCAGCATTCAGGGGCCCAACAATGAGCAGTTCTTC
D gene: -; J gene: TRBJ2-2; clone size: -; V gene: TRBV19; CDR3 protein: CASRPEGMGLVGGTGELFF; CDR3 DNA: TGTGCCAGTAGGCCCGAGGGTATGGGGTTGGTTGGCGGCACCGGGGAGCTGTTTTTT
D gene: TRBD1; J gene: TRBJ1-5; clone size: -; V gene: TRBV12-5; CDR3 protein: CASGLIQGVNQPQHF; CDR3 DNA: TGTGCTAGTGGTTTGATTCAGGGGGTAAATCAGCCCCAGCATTTT
D gene: -; J gene: TRBJ1-5; clone size: few; V gene: TRBV7-9; CDR3 protein: CASSGAYSNQPQHF; CDR3 DNA: TGTGCCAGCAGTGGGGCGTATAGCAATCAGCCCCAGCATTTT
D gene: TRBD2; J gene: TRBJ2-7; clone size: -; V gene: TRBV10-3; CDR3 protein: CAISESLAGDHSYEQYF; CDR3 DNA: TGTGCCATCAGTGAGTCGCTAGCGGGGGACCACTCCTACGAGCAGTACTTC
D gene: -; J gene: TRBJ1-1; clone size: -; V gene: TRBV29-1; CDR3 protein: CSVTGPNTEAFF; CDR3 DNA: TGCAGCGTTACAGGTCCGAACACTGAAGCTTTCTTT
D gene: -; J gene: TRBJ2-5; clone size: many; V gene: TRBV11-2; CDR3 protein: CASSRRETQYF; CDR3 DNA: TGTGCCAGCAGTCGCCGGGAGACCCAGTACTTC
D gene: -; J gene: TRBJ2-2; clone size: -; V gene: TRBV19; CDR3 protein: CASSIGYSISTGELFF; CDR3 DNA: TGTGCCAGTAGTATAGGCTACTCCATTAGCACCGGGGAGCTGTTTTTT
D gene: -; J gene: TRBJ1-6; clone size: -; V gene: TRBV5-1; CDR3 protein: CASSLTEQRNSPLHF; CDR3 DNA: TGCGCCAGCAGCCTCACGGAACAGAGGAATTCACCCCTCCACTTT
D gene: -; J gene: TRBJ2-4; clone size: few; V gene: TRBV18; CDR3 protein: CASSGGGVWNIQYF; CDR3 DNA: TGTGCCAGCTCAGGAGGCGGGGTATGGAACATTCAGTACTTC
D gene: -; J gene: TRBJ2-2; clone size: few; V gene: TRBV12-3/TRBV12-4; CDR3 protein: CASSGHNTGELFF; CDR3 DNA: TGTGCCAGCAGTGGACATAACACCGGGGAGCTGTTTTTT
D gene: TRBD2; J gene: TRBJ2-1; clone size: -; V gene: TRBV19; CDR3 protein: CASSIMTGGNEQFF; CDR3 DNA: TGTGCCAGTAGTATTATGACGGGGGGGAATGAGCAGTTCTTC
D gene: -; J gene: TRBJ2-5; clone size: -; V gene: TRBV5-5; CDR3 protein: CASSLAARKETQYF; CDR3 DNA: TGTGCCAGCAGCTTGGCCGCCAGGAAAGAGACCCAGTACTTC
D gene: -; J gene: TRBJ1-1; clone size: many; V gene: TRBV20-1; CDR3 protein: CSARHIRANTEAFF; CDR3 DNA: TGCAGTGCTCGGCACATTAGGGCTAACACTGAAGCTTTCTTT
D gene: -; J gene: TRBJ1-1; clone size: many; V gene: TRBV7-9; CDR3 protein: CASSFPQVGSENTEAFF; CDR3 DNA: TGTGCCAGCAGCTTTCCGCAGGTCGGGTCGGAGAACACTGAAGCTTTCTTT
D gene: -; J gene: TRBJ2-4; clone size: few; V gene: TRBV9; CDR3 protein: CASSVGDAGIQYF; CDR3 DNA: TGTGCCAGCAGCGTTGGAGACGCAGGCATTCAGTACTTC
D gene: -; J gene: TRBJ1-5; clone size: once; V gene: TRBV28; CDR3 protein: CATQSSNQPQHF; CDR3 DNA: TGTGCCACCCAGTCTAGCAATCAGCCCCAGCATTTT
D gene: -; J gene: TRBJ1-3; clone size: -; V gene: TRBV30; CDR3 protein: CAWSVGFSGNTIYF; CDR3 DNA: TGTGCCTGGAGTGTCGGATTCTCTGGAAACACCATATATTTT
D gene: -; J gene: TRBJ2-2; clone size: few; V gene: TRBV19; CDR3 protein: CACLGSTGELFF; CDR3 DNA: TGTGCCTGTTTAGGGTCGACCGGGGAGCTGTTTTTT
D gene: -; J gene: TRBJ2-4; clone size: -; V gene: TRBV12-3/TRBV12-4; CDR3 protein: CASSLAVANIQYF; CDR3 DNA: TGTGCCAGCAGTTTAGCCGTGGCCAACATTCAGTACTTC
D gene: -; J gene: TRBJ2-2; clone size: -; V gene: TRBV9; CDR3 protein: CASSAGPSGELFF; CDR3 DNA: TGTGCCAGCAGCGCGGGGCCGTCCGGGGAGCTGTTTTTT
D gene: TRBD2; J gene: TRBJ2-3; clone size: -; V gene: TRBV4-3; CDR3 protein: CASSQLVAGGHTQYF; CDR3 DNA: TGCGCCAGCAGCCAACTGGTAGCGGGGGGGCACACGCAGTATTTT
D gene: TRBD2; J gene: TRBJ2-1; clone size: -; V gene: TRBV29-1; CDR3 protein: CSDSGRDNEQFF; CDR3 DNA: TGCAGCGACAGCGGGAGGGACAATGAGCAGTTCTTC
D gene: -; J gene: TRBJ2-2; clone size: few; V gene: TRBV9; CDR3 protein: CASSTQGANTGELFF; CDR3 DNA: TGTGCCAGCAGCACGCAGGGCGCGAACACCGGGGAGCTGTTTTTT
D gene: -; J gene: TRBJ2-3; clone size: few; V gene: TRBV29-1; CDR3 protein: CSGVKADTQYF; CDR3 DNA: TGCAGCGGCGTAAAGGCGGATACGCAGTATTTT
D gene: TRBD1; J gene: TRBJ1-4; clone size: -; V gene: TRBV29-1; CDR3 protein: CSARGDSEKLFF; CDR3 DNA: TGCAGCGCCCGAGGGGACAGTGAAAAACTGTTTTTT
D gene: -; J gene: TRBJ2-3; clone size: -; V gene: TRBV20-1; CDR3 protein: CSAREGRTTTDTQYF; CDR3 DNA: TGCAGTGCTAGAGAGGGTAGAACTACCACAGATACGCAGTATTTT
D gene: -; J gene: TRBJ1-1; clone size: few; V gene: TRBV20-1; CDR3 protein: CSARGGDTFRNTEAFF; CDR3 DNA: TGCAGTGCTAGAGGAGGTGACACGTTTCGGAACACTGAAGCTTTCTTT
D gene: -; J gene: TRBJ2-1; clone size: -; V gene: TRBV15; CDR3 protein: CATSSKLTITEQFF; CDR3 DNA: TGTGCCACCAGCAGTAAACTTACGATTACGGAGCAGTTCTTC
D gene: -; J gene: TRBJ2-7; clone size: -; V gene: TRBV5-1; CDR3 protein: CASSLGGGTYEQYF; CDR3 DNA: TGCGCCAGCAGCTTGGGAGGGGGGACCTACGAGCAGTACTTC
D gene: -; J gene: TRBJ2-2; clone size: -; V gene: TRBV5-1; CDR3 protein: CASSQSRANTGELFF; CDR3 DNA: TGCGCCAGCAGCCAGAGCAGGGCGAACACCGGGGAGCTGTTTTTT
D gene: -; J gene: TRBJ1-2; clone size: few; V gene: TRBV4-1; CDR3 protein: CASSQEGRGSYGYTF; CDR3 DNA: TGCGCCAGCAGCCAAGAGGGCAGGGGATCCTATGGCTACACCTTC
D gene: -; J gene: TRBJ1-1; clone size: few; V gene: TRBV19; CDR3 protein: CASSATGEAFF; CDR3 DNA: TGTGCCAGTAGTGCCACAGGGGAAGCTTTCTTT
D gene: TRBD1; J gene: TRBJ1-4; clone size: -; V gene: TRBV4-1; CDR3 protein: CASALTGGEKLFF; CDR3 DNA: TGCGCCAGCGCACTAACAGGGGGTGAAAAACTGTTTTTT
D gene: -; J gene: TRBJ1-5; clone size: -; V gene: TRBV20-1; CDR3 protein: CSARDAEREHF; CDR3 DNA: TGCAGTGCTAGAGATGCGGAGAGAGAGCATTTT
D gene: TRBD1; J gene: TRBJ1-2; clone size: -; V gene: TRBV4-1; CDR3 protein: CASSQVTGANYGYTF; CDR3 DNA: TGCGCCAGCAGCCAAGTGACAGGGGCTAACTATGGCTACACCTTC
D gene: -; J gene: TRBJ1-2; clone size: few; V gene: TRBV9; CDR3 protein: CASSSSGVSGLGHTF; CDR3 DNA: TGTGCCAGCAGCTCATCAGGGGTCTCTGGCTTGGGTCACACCTTC
D gene: TRBD1; J gene: TRBJ2-5; clone size: -; V gene: TRBV5-6; CDR3 protein: CASSPDRALETQYF; CDR3 DNA: TGTGCCAGCAGCCCTGACAGGGCCTTAGAGACCCAGTACTTC
D gene: -; J gene: TRBJ2-7; clone size: -; V gene: TRBV25-1; CDR3 protein: CASSPVEGRGEQYF; CDR3 DNA: TGTGCCAGCAGTCCCGTGGAGGGTAGGGGCGAGCAGTACTTC
D gene: TRBD2; J gene: TRBJ2-3; clone size: few; V gene: TRBV4-3; CDR3 protein: CASSPFPSGVTDTQYF; CDR3 DNA: TGCGCCAGCAGCCCGTTTCCTAGCGGGGTAACAGATACGCAGTATTTT